These 17 T cell receptor beta chains were all obtained from the same sample, sequenced in a study of beta chain features in type 1 diabetes. The isolated RNA, all of it, was reverse transcribed, so expressed TCRB transcripts were what got sequenced. TCRdb's table, derived via immunoSEQ multiplex PCR, lists solely in-frame clones and lacks some. The data hold some 330,000 clones, with about 10% observed a single time. Material: naive CD4+ T cells from blood. The source is a woman under 40 in good health.

The CDR3 is CASSPPVLANEQFF. The CDR3 nucleotides read TGTGCCAGCTCACCACCGGTACTAGCGAATGAGCAGTTCTTC. The V gene is TRBV18, the J gene TRBJ2-1; 7 bases fit TRBD2. From germline, CDR1 is KGHSH and CDR2 LQKENI. The CDR3 loop spans 14 amino acids. V was pared by 0 bases and J by 7 bases, with 3 bases of the junction left unmatched.

The chain recombines TRBV2 with TRBJ2-1; a possible D gene is TRBD1 (6 bases). Germline CDR1 reads SNHLY; CDR2 reads FYNNEI. The CDR3 loop spans 13 amino acids. V gave up 6 bases and J gave up 11 bases, with 17 bases separating them. The CDR3 DNA reads as TGTGCCAGCAGCGCAGGACAGTTCGTCAAGCAGTTCTTC. Translation: CASSAGQFVKQFF.

The J gene is TRBJ2-6, the V gene TRBV28; D is unclear. CDR1 is MDHEN, CDR2 SYDVKM, per germline. The CDR3 loop spans 15 amino acids. V was cut by 5 bases and J by 3 bases, with 11 bases left in between. This CDR3 is CASSPTLLGANVLTF. The CDR3 DNA reads TGTGCCAGCAGTCCTACCCTCCTTGGGGCCAACGTCCTGACTTTC. The variable domain in full, with the rest retrieved from reference TRBV28 and TRBJ2-6, is DVKVTQSSRYLVKRTGEKVFLECVQDMDHENMFWYRQDPGLGLRLIYFSYDVKMKEKGDIPEGYSVSREKKERFSLILESASTNQTSMYLCASSPTLLGANVLTFGAGSRLTVL.

This clone was found a few times. V is TRBV7-3 and J is TRBJ2-1; D unresolved. The germline V and J ends were trimmed by 1 base and 0 bases, with 10 bases remaining between them. From germline, CDR1 is SGHTA and CDR2 FQGTGA. This CDR3 is built from 16 residues. CDR3 DNA: TGTGCCAGCAGCTTAAGGCGGCAGAGCTCCTACAATGAGCAGTTCTTC. This encodes CASSLRRQSSYNEQFF. The complete variable domain, with remaining parts taken from reference TRBV7-3 and TRBJ2-1, reads GAGVSQTPSNKVTEKGKYVELRCDPISGHTALYWYRQSLGQGPEFLIYFQGTGAADDSGLPNDRFFAVRPEGSVSTLKIQRTERGDSAVYLCASSLRRQSSYNEQFFGPGTRLTVL.

This clone was detected a few times. The chain is built from TRBV28 and TRBJ1-1; D may be TRBD1 (5 bases). There are 11 residues in the CDR3. Germline CDR1 and CDR2: MDHEN and SYDVKM. With 8 bases removed from V and 3 bases from J, the gap between germline ends came to 7 bases. CDR3 in DNA: TGTGCCAGCTGGGGGGACACTGAAGCTTTCTTT. Its protein is CASWGDTEAFF. Full variable domain (remainder filled in from reference TRBV28 and TRBJ1-1): DVKVTQSSRYLVKRTGEKVFLECVQDMDHENMFWYRQDPGLGLRLIYFSYDVKMKEKGDIPEGYSVSREKKERFSLILESASTNQTSMYLCASWGDTEAFFGQGTRLTVV.

The chain combines TRBV10-3 with TRBJ2-7, with 7 nucleotides matching TRBD2. V dropped 2 bases and J dropped 12; count of bases not matched to a gene: 10. CDR3 size: 13 residues. CDR1 and CDR2 (germline): ENHRY, SYGVKD. The CDR3 nucleotides are TGTGCCATCAGTGAGCCAAACGGGAGGAGCCGGTACTTC. Translating it yields CAISEPNGRSRYF.

This clone was observed a few times. This chain links TRBV23-1 with TRBJ2-7; D ambiguous. TRBV23-1 has ORF status, its function being uncertain. There are 11 residues in the CDR3. V was shortened by 5 bases and J by 4 bases, with 6 bases between the two germline ends. The CDR3 region has the DNA TGCGCCAGCAGTAACCAGTACGAGCAGTACTTC. Protein: CASSNQYEQYF.

The gene calls are TRBV13 and TRBJ2-1, with D possibly being TRBD1 (5 bases). CDR1 and CDR2 from the germline V gene are PRHDT and FYEKMQ (reference sequence). The CDR3 extends over 13 amino acids. The ends were cut back, 2 bases at V and 4 bases at J, with 6 bases in the middle. DNA of the CDR3: TGTGCCAGCAGCTTACGACAGTACAATGAGCAGTTCTTC. This encodes CASSLRQYNEQFF.

This clone occurred a few times. J is TRBJ2-2 and V is TRBV27, with TRBD2 identical over 13 bases. Germline CDR1 reads MNHEY; CDR2 reads SMNVEV (reference sequence). The length of the CDR3 is 17 residues. Germline trimming cut 5 bases from V and 5 bases from J; bases unmatched to any gene: 8. This CDR3 reads CASSRDRGLAGTGELFF. In nucleotides, the CDR3 is TGTGCCAGCAGTAGGGACAGGGGACTAGCGGGAACCGGGGAGCTGTTTTTT.

This clone occurred a few times. This sequence joins TRBV7-9 and TRBJ2-7; no clear D gene. Per germline, CDR1 SEHNR and CDR2 FQNEAQ (reference sequence). CDR3 length equals 12 residues. The V and J ends lost 9 bases and 3 bases respectively, with 12 bases between them. The CDR3 protein is CASSTVVYEQYF. Written as DNA, the CDR3 is TGTGCCAGTTCAACTGTCGTCTACGAGCAGTACTTC.

The chain combines TRBV4-3 with TRBJ2-4; perhaps TRBD1 as D (7 bases). Germline V gene sequence: CDR1 LGHNA, CDR2 YSLEER. V was clipped by 0 bases and J by 7 bases, with 19 bases between them. The CDR3 has 17 amino acids. The CDR3 loop is CASSQDRAAGGLNIQYF. The CDR3 DNA sequence: TGCGCCAGCAGCCAAGATCGAGCGGCAGGGGGGTTGAACATTCAGTACTTC.

This sequence joins TRBV18 and TRBJ2-1; TRBD1 might be the D (6 bases). Germline CDR1 reads KGHSH; CDR2 reads LQKENI. The CDR3 sequence is 12 residues long. V was cut by 5 bases and J by 4 bases, with 6 bases left in between. The CDR3 reads CASSGQYNEQFF. Here the CDR3 DNA reads TGTGCCAGCTCAGGACAGTACAATGAGCAGTTCTTC. The full variable domain, its missing parts supplied by reference TRBV18 and TRBJ2-1, is NAGVMQNPRHLVRRRGQEARLRCSPMKGHSHVYWYRQLPEEGLKFMVYLQKENIIDESGMPKERFSAEFPKEGPSILRIQQVVRGDSAAYFCASSGQYNEQFFGPGTRLTVL.

This clone was counted a few times. This rearrangement joins TRBV29-1 to TRBJ2-7; 8 nucleotides agree with TRBD1. CDR1 SQVTM and CDR2 ANQGSEA come from the germline V gene. Trimming took 1 base from V and 0 from J; bases not matched to a gene: 8. The CDR3 extends over 16 amino acids. This chain's CDR3 is CSVEGLRQGSSYEQYF. CDR3 DNA: TGCAGCGTTGAAGGATTGAGACAGGGGTCCTCCTACGAGCAGTACTTC.

The chain uses TRBV6-6 and TRBJ1-1, with D unclear. The germline V and J ends were trimmed by 6 bases and 3 bases, with 20 bases remaining between them. Germline CDR1 is MNHNY and CDR2 is SVGAGI (reference sequence). The CDR3 contains 16 residues. The CDR3 DNA sequence: TGTGCCAGCAGGCCCATAGCGGGATATCAGGACACTGAAGCTTTCTTT. Protein product: CASRPIAGYQDTEAFF.

The CDR3 nucleotides read TGTGCCAGCAGCTTTAGCGGGGACTCCTACGAGCAGTACTTC. This sequence encodes CASSFSGDSYEQYF. The chain employs TRBV5-4 and TRBJ2-7; 8 nucleotides agree with TRBD2. Germline V gene lookup returns CDR1 SGHNT and CDR2 YYREEE (reference sequence). CDR3 size: 14 residues. The trim removed 2 bases at V and 0 bases at J, leaving 1 base unmatched.

A few counts support this clone. V gene TRBV9 combines with J gene TRBJ2-1, with 9 positions matching TRBD2. CDR3 length equals 15 residues. Germline V gives CDR1 SGDLS, CDR2 YYNGEE. J gave up 4 bases and V 4 bases, and 6 bases lay outside the gene matches. CDR3 protein: CASSSTSGSYNEQFF. CDR3 nucleotide sequence: TGTGCCAGCAGCTCCACTAGCGGGTCTTACAATGAGCAGTTCTTC.

The table lists this clone with a few counts. The rearrangement uses TRBV11-2 and TRBJ2-1; a weak D match, TRBD2 (6 bases). The CDR3 length is 17 residues. CDR1 and CDR2 (germline): SGHAT, FQNNGV. V dropped 4 bases and J dropped 2 bases, with 18 bases sitting between them. CDR3 protein: CASSSLAVGGTYNEQFF. DNA for the CDR3: TGTGCCAGCAGCTCCTTAGCGGTGGGAGGAACCTACAATGAGCAGTTCTTC.